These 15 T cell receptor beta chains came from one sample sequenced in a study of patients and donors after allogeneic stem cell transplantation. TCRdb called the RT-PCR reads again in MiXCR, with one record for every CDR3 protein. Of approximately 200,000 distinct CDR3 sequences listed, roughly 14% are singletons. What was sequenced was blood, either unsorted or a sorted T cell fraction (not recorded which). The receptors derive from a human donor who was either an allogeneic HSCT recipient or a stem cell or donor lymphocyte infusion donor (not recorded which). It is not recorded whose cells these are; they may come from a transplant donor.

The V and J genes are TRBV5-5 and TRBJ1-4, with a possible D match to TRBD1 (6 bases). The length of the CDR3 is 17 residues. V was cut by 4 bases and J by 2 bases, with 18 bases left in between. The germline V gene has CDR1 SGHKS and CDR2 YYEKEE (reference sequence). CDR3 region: CASSARQGQRTNEKLFF. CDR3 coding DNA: TGTGCCAGCAGCGCAAGGCAGGGGCAGAGGACTAATGAAAAACTGTTTTTT.

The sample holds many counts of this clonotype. Here the CDR3 DNA reads TGCGCCAGCAGCCTCCCGTTGTACACCGGGGAGCTGTTTTTT. It translates to CASSLPLYTGELFF. This sequence joins TRBV5-1 and TRBJ2-2; D call uncertain. The germline V gene encodes CDR1 SGHRS and CDR2 YFSETQ. V shed 4 bases and J shed 3 bases, with 10 bases lying between them. CDR3 size: 14 residues.

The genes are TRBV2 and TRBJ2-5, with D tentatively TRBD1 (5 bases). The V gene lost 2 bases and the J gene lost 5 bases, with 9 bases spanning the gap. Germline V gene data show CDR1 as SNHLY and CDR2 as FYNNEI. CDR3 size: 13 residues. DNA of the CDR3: TGTGCCAGCAGTGAATGGGGCGGTGAGACCCAGTACTTC. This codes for CASSEWGGETQYF.

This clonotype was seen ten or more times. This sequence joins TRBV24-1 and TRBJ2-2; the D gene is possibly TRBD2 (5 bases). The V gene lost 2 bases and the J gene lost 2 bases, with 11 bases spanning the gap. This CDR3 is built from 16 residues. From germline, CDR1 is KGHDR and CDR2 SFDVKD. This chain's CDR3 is CATSDSTTSNTGELFF. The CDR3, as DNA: TGTGCCACCAGTGATTCGACTACTTCCAACACCGGGGAGCTGTTTTTT.

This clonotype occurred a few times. The CDR3 coding sequence is TGCAGTGCTTGGACAGGGCGTAGCTCCTACAATGAGCAGTTCTTC. It specifies CSAWTGRSSYNEQFF. This chain links TRBV20-1 with TRBJ2-1; TRBD1 matches 8 bases. Germline V gives CDR1 DFQATT, CDR2 SNEGSKA (reference sequence). This CDR3 is 15 amino acids long. V was pared by 5 bases and J by 0 bases, with 6 bases of the junction left unmatched.

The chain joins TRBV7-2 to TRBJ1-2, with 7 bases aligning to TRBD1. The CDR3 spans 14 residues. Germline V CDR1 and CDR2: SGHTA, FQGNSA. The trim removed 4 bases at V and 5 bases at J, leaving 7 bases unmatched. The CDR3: CASSSGDSRYGYTF. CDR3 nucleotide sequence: TGTGCCAGCAGCTCCGGGGACAGTCGGTATGGCTACACCTTC.

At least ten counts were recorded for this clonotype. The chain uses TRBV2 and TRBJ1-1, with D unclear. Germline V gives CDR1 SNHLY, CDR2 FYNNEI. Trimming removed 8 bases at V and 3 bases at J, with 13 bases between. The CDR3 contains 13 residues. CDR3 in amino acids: CASYDGLHTEAFF. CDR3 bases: TGTGCCAGCTATGACGGGTTGCACACTGAAGCTTTCTTT.

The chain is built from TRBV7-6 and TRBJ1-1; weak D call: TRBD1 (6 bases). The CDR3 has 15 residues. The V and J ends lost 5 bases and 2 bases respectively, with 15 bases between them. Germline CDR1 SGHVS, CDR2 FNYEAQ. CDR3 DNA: TGTGCCAGCAGCGAGCGGGACACTAGAAACACTGAAGCTTTCTTT. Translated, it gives CASSERDTRNTEAFF.

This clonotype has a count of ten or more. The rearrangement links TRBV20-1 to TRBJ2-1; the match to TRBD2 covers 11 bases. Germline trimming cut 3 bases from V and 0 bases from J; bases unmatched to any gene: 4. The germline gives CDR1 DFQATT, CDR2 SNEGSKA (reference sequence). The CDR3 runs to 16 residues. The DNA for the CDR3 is TGCAGTGCTAGGCCTCTAGCGGGGGGCTCCTACAATGAGCAGTTCTTC. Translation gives CSARPLAGGSYNEQFF.

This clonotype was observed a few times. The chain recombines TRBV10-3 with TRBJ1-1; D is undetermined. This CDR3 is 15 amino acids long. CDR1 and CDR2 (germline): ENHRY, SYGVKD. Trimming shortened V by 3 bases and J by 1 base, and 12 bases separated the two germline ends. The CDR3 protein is CAISESAGRNTEAFF. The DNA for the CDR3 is TGTGCCATCAGTGAAAGTGCAGGTAGGAACACTGAAGCTTTCTTT.

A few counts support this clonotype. CDR3 DNA: TGTGCCAGCAGTCCCCCCAGGGGAATCGGGGTTGAAGCTTTCTTT. It yields the protein CASSPPRGIGVEAFF. The genes are TRBV6-1 and TRBJ1-1; tentative D call: TRBD1 (6 bases). Germline V gene data show CDR1 as MNHNS and CDR2 as SASEGT. This CDR3 has 15 amino acids. Trimming took off 5 bases at V and 7 bases at J, with 20 bases between the two ends.

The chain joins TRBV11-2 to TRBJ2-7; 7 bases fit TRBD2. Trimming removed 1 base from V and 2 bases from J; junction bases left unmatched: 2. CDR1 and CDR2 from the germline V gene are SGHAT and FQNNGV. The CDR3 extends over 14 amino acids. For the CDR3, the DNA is TGTGCCAGCAGCTTAGTCCGGGGGGCCTACGAGCAGTACTTC. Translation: CASSLVRGAYEQYF.

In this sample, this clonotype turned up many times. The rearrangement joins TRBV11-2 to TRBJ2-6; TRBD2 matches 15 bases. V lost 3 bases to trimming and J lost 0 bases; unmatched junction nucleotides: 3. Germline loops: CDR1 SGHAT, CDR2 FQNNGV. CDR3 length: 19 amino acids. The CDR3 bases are TGTGCCAGCAGCTTTGGGGGACTAGCGGGGGGCTCTGGGGCCAACGTCCTGACTTTC. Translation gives CASSFGGLAGGSGANVLTF.

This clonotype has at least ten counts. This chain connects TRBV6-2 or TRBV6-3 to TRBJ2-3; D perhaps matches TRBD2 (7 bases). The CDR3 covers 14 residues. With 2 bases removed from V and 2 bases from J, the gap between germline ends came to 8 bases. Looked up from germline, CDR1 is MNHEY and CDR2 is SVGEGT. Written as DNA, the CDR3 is TGTGCCAGCAGTTACGGGGGGGCCACAGATACGCAGTATTTT. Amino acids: CASSYGGATDTQYF.

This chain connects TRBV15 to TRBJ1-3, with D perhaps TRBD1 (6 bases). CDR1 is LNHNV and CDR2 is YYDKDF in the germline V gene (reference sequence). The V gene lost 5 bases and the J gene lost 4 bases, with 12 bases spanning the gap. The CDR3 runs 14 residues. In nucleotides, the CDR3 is TGTGCCACCAGCGGAAACAGGGCGGGAAACACCATATATTTT. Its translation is CATSGNRAGNTIYF. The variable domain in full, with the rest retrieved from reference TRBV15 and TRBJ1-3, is DAMVIQNPRYQVTQFGKPVTLSCSQTLNHNVMYWYQQKSSQAPKLLFHYYDKDFNNEADTPDNFQSRRPNTSFCFLDIRSPGLGDTAMYLCATSGNRAGNTIYFGEGSWLTVV.